These 18 T cell receptor beta chains originate from one sample sequenced in a study of Ad26.COV2.S vaccination and SARS-CoV-2 variants. Assay: immunoSEQ multiplex PCR; the TCRdb copy retains only in-frame clones and omits some. This sample has around 400,000 clones, with about 93% found just once. Treatment here: some 20 received Ad26.COV2.S at low or high dose, single or two shots; 5 received placebo; per-sample allocation not given. Sampling took place 63 days after the first vaccine or placebo injection. Sequencing was performed on peripheral blood, taken in a trial of Ad26.COV2.S vaccine versus placebo. Receptor source: a person aged 18-60 years who received the Ad26.COV2.S COVID-19 vaccine or a placebo.

This chain links TRBV6-5 with TRBJ2-5; D uncertain. V dropped 6 bases and J dropped 3 bases, with 5 bases sitting between them. The CDR3 is 11 residues long. Per the germline V gene, CDR1 is MNHEY and CDR2 is SVGAGI. Written as DNA, the CDR3 is TGTGCCAGCAGCCGCGAAGAGACCCAGTACTTC. Its protein product is CASSREETQYF.

This chain connects TRBV24-1 to TRBJ2-1, with TRBD1 matching over 9 bases. Germline V gene lookup returns CDR1 KGHDR and CDR2 SFDVKD. CDR3 length: 13 amino acids. The V gene end was trimmed by 12 bases and the J gene end by 7 bases; junction bases not matched to a gene: 9. The CDR3 region is CAVGTGHGNEQFF. CDR3 DNA sequence: TGTGCCGTCGGGACAGGGCATGGGAATGAGCAGTTCTTC.

The chain recombines TRBV4-3 with TRBJ1-2, with D uncertain. Germline CDR1 is LGHNA and CDR2 is YSLEER. The CDR3 loop spans 14 amino acids. Trimming took off 1 base at V and 7 bases at J, with 13 bases between the two ends. CDR3 nucleotide sequence: TGCGCCAGCAGCCAAGCGCGGGGTAGAGGTGGCTACACCTTC. Protein: CASSQARGRGGYTF.

The genes are TRBV6-5 and TRBJ1-3; 8 nucleotides agree with TRBD1. Germline V gene sequence: CDR1 MNHEY, CDR2 SVGAGI. The J segment lost 5 bases and the V segment lost 2 bases, leaving 5 bases of the junction unmatched. The CDR3 contains 15 residues. The CDR3 coding sequence is TGTGCCAGCAGTTACCGGACAGGGATCCGAAACACCATATATTTT. This encodes CASSYRTGIRNTIYF.

The gene calls are TRBV5-1 and TRBJ2-5; the D is unclear. CDR1 is SGHRS, CDR2 YFSETQ, per germline. This CDR3 is 13 amino acids long. V was pared by 0 bases and J by 2 bases, with 5 bases between. In nucleotides, the CDR3 is TGCGCCAGCAGCTTGGGTACGCAAGAGACCCAGTACTTC. Translating gives CASSLGTQETQYF.

J is TRBJ2-1 and V is TRBV2; D could derive from TRBD1 or TRBD2 (5 bases each). V lost 4 bases and J 9 bases, leaving 19 bases between the germline ends. Germline-derived CDR1 and CDR2 are SNHLY and FYNNEI. CDR3 length: 15 residues. This CDR3 is CASSGAGTLATEQFF. The CDR3 bases are TGTGCCAGCAGTGGAGCCGGGACGTTGGCGACTGAGCAGTTCTTC.

The chain joins TRBV21-1 to TRBJ2-1; whether TRBD2, the table's D call, matches the DNA was not checked. TRBV21-1 is tagged as a pseudogene. This CDR3 contains 15 residues. CDR3 coding DNA: TGTGCCAGCAGCGATAGAGTGTCGCCGGACAATGAGCAGTTCTTC. Translation: CASSDRVSPDNEQFF.

This sequence joins TRBV4-3 and TRBJ1-1; no reliable D call. V lost 0 bases, J lost 2 bases, and 10 bases lay in between. The V gene's germline CDR1 is LGHNA and CDR2 YSLEER. CDR3 size: 15 residues. CDR3 bases: TGCGCCAGCAGCCAAGAACGACACTTAAACACTGAAGCTTTCTTT. As protein: CASSQERHLNTEAFF.

This sequence joins TRBV29-1 and TRBJ2-1; TRBD1 might be the D (5 bases). V was pared by 4 bases and J by 5 bases, with 15 bases between. Germline V lookup: CDR1 SQVTM, CDR2 ANQGSEA. This CDR3 is built from 14 residues. The CDR3 protein is CSVVGVSQDNEQFF. The CDR3 DNA reads as TGCAGCGTTGTAGGGGTCTCCCAGGACAATGAGCAGTTCTTC.

The gene calls are TRBV7-9 and TRBJ2-1, with D possibly matching TRBD2 (6 bases). V was shortened by 7 bases and J by 5 bases, with 21 bases between the two germline ends. Germline values: CDR1 SEHNR, CDR2 FQNEAQ (reference sequence). This CDR3 has 16 residues. Written as DNA, the CDR3 is TGTGCCAGCACCAACACATTTTTGGGGACTGACAATGAGCAGTTCTTC. Protein: CASTNTFLGTDNEQFF.

This clone occurred once. V is TRBV5-1 and J is TRBJ1-1, with D maybe TRBD1 (6 bases). In germline, CDR1 is SGHRS, CDR2 YFSETQ. This CDR3 contains 14 residues. V was clipped by 2 bases and J by 0 bases, with 8 bases between them. The CDR3 loop is CASSFAGVNTEAFF. In DNA, the CDR3 is TGCGCCAGCAGCTTCGCAGGGGTGAACACTGAAGCTTTCTTT.

This chain joins TRBV2 and TRBJ2-3; TRBD1 matches 9 bases. Germline values: CDR1 SNHLY, CDR2 FYNNEI. The CDR3 consists of 14 residues. V lost 6 bases to trimming and J lost 6 bases; unmatched junction nucleotides: 7. CDR3 in DNA: TGTGCCAGCAGGTCCGGGACAGGGAGGGATACGCAGTATTTT. Amino acid sequence: CASRSGTGRDTQYF. Drawing the rest from reference TRBV2 and TRBJ2-3, the complete variable domain is EPEVTQTPSHQVTQMGQEVILRCVPISNHLYFYWYRQILGQKVEFLVSFYNNEISEKSEIFDDQFSVERPDGSNFTLKIRSTKLEDSAMYFCASRSGTGRDTQYFGPGTRLTVL.

The chain combines TRBV7-2 with TRBJ2-5, with D unresolved. The CDR3 contains 14 residues. Germline assignment: CDR1 SGHTA and CDR2 FQGNSA. The V and J ends lost 2 bases and 3 bases respectively, with 10 bases between them. DNA for the CDR3: TGTGCCAGCAGCTTACGACTCACGAAAGAGACCCAGTACTTC. Its translation is CASSLRLTKETQYF.

This clone was counted a single time. The J gene is TRBJ2-7, the V gene TRBV6-2 or TRBV6-3; 8 bases are a match to TRBD2. CDR3 length: 13 residues. CDR1 and CDR2 (germline): MNHEY, SVGEGT. With V trimmed by 5 bases and J by 4 bases, 4 bases remained unmatched. CDR3 in DNA: TGTGCCAGCAGTAGCGGGAGTGGATACGAGCAGTACTTC. Translated, it gives CASSSGSGYEQYF.

The chain employs TRBV5-5 and TRBJ1-4, with D perhaps TRBD1 (6 bases). Germline CDR1 and CDR2: SGHKS and YYEKEE (reference sequence). V lost 4 bases to trimming and J lost 8 bases, with 12 bases between them. This CDR3 contains 13 residues. The CDR3 bases are TGTGCCAGCAGCACAATGGACAGCGAAAAACTGTTTTTT. As protein: CASSTMDSEKLFF.

CDR3 protein: CASSVALSPTEQYF. The DNA for the CDR3 is TGTGCCAGCAGCGTAGCTTTATCCCCTACCGAGCAGTACTTC. The chain couples TRBV9 to TRBJ2-7; D is ambiguous. The germline V gene encodes CDR1 SGDLS and CDR2 YYNGEE. The CDR3 is 14 residues long. The V end lost 0 bases, the J end lost 6 bases, and 13 bases lay between the germline ends.

The V gene is TRBV18, the J gene TRBJ1-3; D is ambiguous. Trimming removed 2 bases from V and 0 bases from J, with 5 bases in between. The CDR3 is made up of 14 amino acids. The V gene's germline CDR1 is KGHSH and CDR2 LQKENI. The CDR3 DNA is TGTGCCAGCTCACCAGGTTTCTCTGGAAACACCATATATTTT. Protein product: CASSPGFSGNTIYF.

The chain is built from TRBV19 and TRBJ1-5; 7 nucleotides align to TRBD1. CDR1 and CDR2 from the germline V gene are LNHDA and SQIVND (reference sequence). Trimming cost V 8 bases and J 5 bases; bases outside gene matches: 6. This CDR3 is built from 13 residues. CDR3 DNA sequence: TGTGCCAGTGGGGACAGTGTTTATCAGCCCCAGCATTTT. It is translated as CASGDSVYQPQHF.